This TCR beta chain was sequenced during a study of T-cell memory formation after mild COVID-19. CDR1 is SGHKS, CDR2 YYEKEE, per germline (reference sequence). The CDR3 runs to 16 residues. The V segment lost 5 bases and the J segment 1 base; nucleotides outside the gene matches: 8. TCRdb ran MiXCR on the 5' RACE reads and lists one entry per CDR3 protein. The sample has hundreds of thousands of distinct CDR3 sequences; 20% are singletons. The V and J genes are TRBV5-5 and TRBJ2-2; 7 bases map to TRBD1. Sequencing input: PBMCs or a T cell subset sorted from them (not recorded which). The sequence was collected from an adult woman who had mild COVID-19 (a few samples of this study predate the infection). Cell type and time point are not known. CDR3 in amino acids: CASRHTGTVNTGELFF. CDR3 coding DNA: TGTGCCAGCAGACATACCGGGACAGTGAACACCGGGGAGCTGTTTTTT.